The 4 T cell receptor beta chains reported below all come from one sample, sequenced in a study of T cell responses to AZD1222 COVID-19 vaccine. The protocol was immunoSEQ multiplex PCR, while the TCRdb copy is restricted to in-frame clones and leaves out a portion. The sample carries roughly 150,000 clones, more than 90% recorded once. The source was peripheral blood, collected on day 0 of AZD1222 vaccination. These receptors all come from an adult in good health.

This rearrangement joins TRBV7-2 to TRBJ1-3; 8 nucleotides line up with TRBD1. This CDR3 spans 16 amino acids. The junction had 6 bases not matched to a gene; V was cut back by 1 base and J by 4 bases. Germline V CDR1 and CDR2: SGHTA, FQGNSA. The CDR3 DNA reads TGTGCCAGCAGCTTAGGAGACAGGGGAACCGGAAACACCATATATTTT. It yields the protein CASSLGDRGTGNTIYF.

The V and J genes are TRBV29-1 and TRBJ2-7; the D call may be TRBD1 or TRBD2 (5 bases each). The CDR3 spans 14 residues. The germline V gene has CDR1 SQVTM and CDR2 ANQGSEA. The V and J ends lost 3 bases and 6 bases respectively, with 18 bases between them. DNA of the CDR3: TGCAGCGTTGAGATTGGGACGGGCAGACGCGAGCAGTACTTC. The encoded protein is CSVEIGTGRREQYF.

The chain links TRBV30 to TRBJ1-6; D call uncertain. The CDR3 runs 14 residues. Germline V CDR1 and CDR2: GTSNPN, SVGIG (reference sequence). V shed 3 bases and J shed 7 bases, with 13 bases lying between them. The CDR3 spells CAWRLKGPNSPLHF. As DNA, the CDR3 is TGTGCCTGGAGATTGAAAGGGCCGAATTCACCCCTCCACTTT.

The chain uses TRBV5-4 and TRBJ2-5, with 9 bases fitting TRBD1. Germline CDR1 and CDR2: SGHNT and YYREEE (reference sequence). Unmatched junction bases numbered 13, after V lost 3 bases and J lost 1 base. The CDR3 is 18 residues long. In DNA, the CDR3 is TGTGCCAGCAGCTCCAGACCGGGGACAGGGAGAAGCCAAGAGACCCAGTACTTC. Protein product: CASSSRPGTGRSQETQYF.